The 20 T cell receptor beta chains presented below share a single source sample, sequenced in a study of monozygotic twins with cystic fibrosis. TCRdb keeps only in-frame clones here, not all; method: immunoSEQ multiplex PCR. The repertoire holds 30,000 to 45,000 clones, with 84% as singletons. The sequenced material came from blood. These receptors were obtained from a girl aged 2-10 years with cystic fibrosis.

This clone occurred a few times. CDR3 in amino acids: CASTQTGPYEQYF. CDR3 DNA: TGTGCCAGCACCCAGACAGGGCCCTACGAGCAGTACTTC. The rearrangement joins TRBV25-1 to TRBJ2-7; 7 nucleotides agree with TRBD1. The CDR3 is 13 residues long. J gave up 2 bases and V 7 bases, and 5 bases lay outside the gene matches. The germline V gene encodes CDR1 MGHDK and CDR2 SYGVNS.

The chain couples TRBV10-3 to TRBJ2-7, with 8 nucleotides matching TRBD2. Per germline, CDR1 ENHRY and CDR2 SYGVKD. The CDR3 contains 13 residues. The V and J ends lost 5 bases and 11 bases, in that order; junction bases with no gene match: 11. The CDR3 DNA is TGTGCCATCAGTTCCACGGGGGGGGTAGAGGAGTACTTC. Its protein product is CAISSTGGVEEYF.

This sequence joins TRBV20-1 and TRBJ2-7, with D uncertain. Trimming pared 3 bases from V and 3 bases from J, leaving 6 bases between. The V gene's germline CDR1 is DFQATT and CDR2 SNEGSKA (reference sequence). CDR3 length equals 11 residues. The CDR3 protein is CSASHSYEQYF. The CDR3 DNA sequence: TGCAGTGCTAGTCACAGCTACGAGCAGTACTTC.

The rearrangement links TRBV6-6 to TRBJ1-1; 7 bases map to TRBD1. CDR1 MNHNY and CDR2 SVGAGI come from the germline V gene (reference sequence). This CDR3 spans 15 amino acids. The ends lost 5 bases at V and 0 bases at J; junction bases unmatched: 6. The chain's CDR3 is CASSLRTGMNTEAFF. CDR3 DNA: TGTGCCAGCAGTCTACGGACAGGTATGAACACTGAAGCTTTCTTT.

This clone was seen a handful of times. CDR3 DNA: TGTGCCAGTGGAATCACAGGGGGATCCTATGGCTACACCTTC. Translating it yields CASGITGGSYGYTF. The chain carries TRBV5-5 and TRBJ1-2, with 8 bases lining up with TRBD1. The length of the CDR3 is 14 residues. Trimming cost V 8 bases and J 4 bases; bases outside gene matches: 10. Germline V gives CDR1 SGHKS, CDR2 YYEKEE (reference sequence).

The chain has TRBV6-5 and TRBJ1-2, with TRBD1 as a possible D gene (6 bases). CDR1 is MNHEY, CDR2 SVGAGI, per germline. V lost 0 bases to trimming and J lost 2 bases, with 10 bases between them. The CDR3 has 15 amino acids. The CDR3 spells CASSYSTGYNYGYTF. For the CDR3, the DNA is TGTGCCAGCAGTTACTCGACAGGATACAACTATGGCTACACCTTC.

CDR3 coding DNA: TGTGCCAGCAGCCATAGCGGGGGACACCCAGATACGCAGTATTTT. Its protein is CASSHSGGHPDTQYF. This chain uses TRBV6-5 with TRBJ2-3; 9 bases fit TRBD2. Germline values: CDR1 MNHEY, CDR2 SVGAGI. This CDR3 comprises 15 residues. The junction had 8 bases not matched to a gene; V was cut back by 6 bases and J by 4 bases.

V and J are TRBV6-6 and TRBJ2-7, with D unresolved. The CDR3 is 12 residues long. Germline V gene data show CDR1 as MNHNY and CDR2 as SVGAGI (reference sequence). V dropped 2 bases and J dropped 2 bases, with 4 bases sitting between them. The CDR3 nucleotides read TGTGCCAGCAGTTACCTCGCCTACGAGCAGTACTTC. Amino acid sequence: CASSYLAYEQYF.

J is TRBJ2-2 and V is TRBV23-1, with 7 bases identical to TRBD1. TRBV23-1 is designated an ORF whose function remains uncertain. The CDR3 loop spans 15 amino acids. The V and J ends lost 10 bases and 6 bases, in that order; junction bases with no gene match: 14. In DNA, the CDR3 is TGCGCCAACACCCGGACAGGTCGGTCCCCCGGGGAGCTGTTTTTT. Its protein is CANTRTGRSPGELFF.

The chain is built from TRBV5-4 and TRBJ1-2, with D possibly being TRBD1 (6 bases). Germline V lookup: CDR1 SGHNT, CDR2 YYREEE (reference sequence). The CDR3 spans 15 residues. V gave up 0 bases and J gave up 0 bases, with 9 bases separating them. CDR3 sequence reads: CASSLERGANYGYTF. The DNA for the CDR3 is TGTGCCAGCAGCTTGGAAAGGGGGGCTAACTATGGCTACACCTTC. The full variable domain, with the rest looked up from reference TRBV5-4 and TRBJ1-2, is ETGVTQSPTHLIKTRGQQVTLRCSSQSGHNTVSWYQQALGQGPQFIFQYYREEENGRGNFPPRFSGLQFPNYSSELNVNALELDDSALYLCASSLERGANYGYTFGSGTRLTVV.

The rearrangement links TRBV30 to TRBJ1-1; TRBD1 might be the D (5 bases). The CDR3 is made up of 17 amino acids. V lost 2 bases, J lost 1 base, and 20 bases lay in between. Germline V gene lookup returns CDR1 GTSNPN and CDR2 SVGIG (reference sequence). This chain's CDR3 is CAWSTNPRGVGNTEAFF. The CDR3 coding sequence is TGTGCCTGGAGTACAAATCCCCGGGGGGTGGGGAACACTGAAGCTTTCTTT.

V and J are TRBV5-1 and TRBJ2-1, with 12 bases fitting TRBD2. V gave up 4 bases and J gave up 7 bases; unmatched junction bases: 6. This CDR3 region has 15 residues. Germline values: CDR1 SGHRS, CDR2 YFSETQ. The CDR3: CASSVLAGGLNEQFF. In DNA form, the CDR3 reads TGCGCCAGCAGCGTACTAGCGGGGGGCTTGAATGAGCAGTTCTTC. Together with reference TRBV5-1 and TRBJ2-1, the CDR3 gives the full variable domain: KAGVTQTPRYLIKTRGQQVTLSCSPISGHRSVSWYQQTPGQGLQFLFEYFSETQRNKGNFPGRFSGRQFSNSRSEMNVSTLELGDSALYLCASSVLAGGLNEQFFGPGTRLTVL.

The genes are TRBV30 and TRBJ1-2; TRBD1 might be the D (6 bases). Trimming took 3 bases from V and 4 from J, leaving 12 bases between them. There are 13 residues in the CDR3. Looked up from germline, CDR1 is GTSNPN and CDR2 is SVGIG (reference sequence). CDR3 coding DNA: TGTGCCTGGAGGGACAGCGGAACCTATGGCTACACCTTC. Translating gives CAWRDSGTYGYTF.

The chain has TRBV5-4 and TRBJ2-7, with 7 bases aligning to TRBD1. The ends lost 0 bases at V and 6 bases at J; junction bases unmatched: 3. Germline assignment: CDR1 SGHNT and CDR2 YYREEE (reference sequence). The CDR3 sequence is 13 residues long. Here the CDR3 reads CASSLAAGGEQYF. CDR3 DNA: TGTGCCAGCAGCTTGGCGGCAGGGGGCGAGCAGTACTTC.

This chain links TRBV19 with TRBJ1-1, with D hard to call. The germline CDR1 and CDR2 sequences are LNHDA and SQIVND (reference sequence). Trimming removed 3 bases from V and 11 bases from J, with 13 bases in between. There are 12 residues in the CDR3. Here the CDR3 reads CASSIGRGGAFF. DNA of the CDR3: TGTGCCAGTAGTATTGGTCGTGGTGGGGCTTTCTTT.

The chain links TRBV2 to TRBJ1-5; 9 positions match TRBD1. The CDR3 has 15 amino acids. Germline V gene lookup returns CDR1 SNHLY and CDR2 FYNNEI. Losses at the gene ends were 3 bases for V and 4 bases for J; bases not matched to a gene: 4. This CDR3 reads CASSDRTGENQPQHF. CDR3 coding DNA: TGTGCCAGCAGTGACCGGACAGGGGAGAATCAGCCCCAGCATTTT.

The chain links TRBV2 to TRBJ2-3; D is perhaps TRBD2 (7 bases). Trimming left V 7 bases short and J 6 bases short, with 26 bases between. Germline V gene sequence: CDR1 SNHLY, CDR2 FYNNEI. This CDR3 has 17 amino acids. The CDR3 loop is CASIHEMAGAAGDTQYF. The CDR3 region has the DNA TGTGCCAGCATCCACGAGATGGCGGGGGCCGCCGGGGATACGCAGTATTTT.

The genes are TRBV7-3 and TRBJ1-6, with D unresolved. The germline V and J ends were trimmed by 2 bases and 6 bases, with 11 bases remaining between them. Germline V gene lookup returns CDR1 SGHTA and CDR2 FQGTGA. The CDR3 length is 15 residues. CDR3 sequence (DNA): TGTGCCAGCAGCTTAGACCTACAGCTTAATTCACCCCTCCACTTT. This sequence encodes CASSLDLQLNSPLHF.

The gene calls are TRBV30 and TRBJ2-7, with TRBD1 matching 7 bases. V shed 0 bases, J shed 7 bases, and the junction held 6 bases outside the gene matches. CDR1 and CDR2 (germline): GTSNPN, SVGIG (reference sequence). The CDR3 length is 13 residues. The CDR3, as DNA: TGTGCCTGGAGTGTACGAGGGGGCGGTGAGCAGTACTTC. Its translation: CAWSVRGGGEQYF.

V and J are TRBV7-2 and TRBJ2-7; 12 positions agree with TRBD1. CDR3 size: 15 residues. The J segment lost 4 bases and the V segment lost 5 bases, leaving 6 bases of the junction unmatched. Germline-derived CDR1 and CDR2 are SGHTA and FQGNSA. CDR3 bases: TGTGCCAGCAGCAGCCGGGACAGGGGGCTTTACGAGCAGTACTTC. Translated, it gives CASSSRDRGLYEQYF.